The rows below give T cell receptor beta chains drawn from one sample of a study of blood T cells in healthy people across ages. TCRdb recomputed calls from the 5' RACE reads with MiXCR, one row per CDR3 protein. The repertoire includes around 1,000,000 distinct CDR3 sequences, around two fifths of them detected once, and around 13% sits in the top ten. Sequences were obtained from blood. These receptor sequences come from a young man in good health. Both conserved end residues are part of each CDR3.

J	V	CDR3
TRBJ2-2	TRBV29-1	CSVATGSGELFF
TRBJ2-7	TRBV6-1	CASSGILVAGRPYEQYF
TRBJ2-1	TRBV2	CVSSGVADSYNEQFF
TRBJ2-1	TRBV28	CASRTSAGSSYNEQFF
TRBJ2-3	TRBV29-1	CSVEDRQRGHTDTQYF
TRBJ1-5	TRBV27	CASSWAATGNQPQHF
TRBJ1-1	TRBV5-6	CASSHSGTGNTEAFF
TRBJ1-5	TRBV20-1	CSARDSDRYSNQPQHF
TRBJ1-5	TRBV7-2	CASSLEVNQPQHF
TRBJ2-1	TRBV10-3	CAISGTGEETQFF
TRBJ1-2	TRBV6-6	CASSPTDSYGYTF
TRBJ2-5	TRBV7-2	CASSLGLEMYQETQYF
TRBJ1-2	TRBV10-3	CAISETGQGNGYTF
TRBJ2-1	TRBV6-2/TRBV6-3	CASTRPQRNEQFF
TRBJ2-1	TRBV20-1	CSARYQAGGGNEQFF
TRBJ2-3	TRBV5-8	CASSKIGTGSTDTQYF
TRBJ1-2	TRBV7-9	CASSLGTYGALNYGYTF
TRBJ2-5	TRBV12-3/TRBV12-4	CASSPGTAIQETQYF
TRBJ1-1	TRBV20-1	CNAQGTGWTEAFF
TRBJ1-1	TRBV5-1	CASSLEKGAEAFF
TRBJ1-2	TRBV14	CASSRGQGDPLGYTF
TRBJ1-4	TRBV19	CASSLQGRDNEKLFF
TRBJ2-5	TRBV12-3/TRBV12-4	CASSFGEKETQYF
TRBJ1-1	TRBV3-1	CASSQGGDFGNTEAFF
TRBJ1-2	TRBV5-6	CASSLANGNYGYTF
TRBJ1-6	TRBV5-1	CASSLEGSSYNSPLHF
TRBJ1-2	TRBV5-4	CATYERAATRGYTF
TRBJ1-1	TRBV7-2	CASSSFTGENTEAFF
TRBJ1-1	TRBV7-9	CASSPGQGAYSTEAFF
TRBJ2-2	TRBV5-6	CASSLVRYTGELFF
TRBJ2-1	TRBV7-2	CASSLSAASSYNEQFF
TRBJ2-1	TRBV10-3	CAINPGTSGGGNEQFF
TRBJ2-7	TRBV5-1	CASSGDGRNNEQYF
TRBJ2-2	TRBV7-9	CASSLRLGQANTGELFF
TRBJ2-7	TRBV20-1	CSGESSYEQYF
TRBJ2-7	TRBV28	CASSSPGTEQYF
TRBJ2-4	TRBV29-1	CSVRTLRQGKVTKNIQYF
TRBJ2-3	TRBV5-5	CASSLEAGTGTQYF
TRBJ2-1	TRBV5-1	CASSREGLAGGYEQFF
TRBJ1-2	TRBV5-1	CASSLGTVNYGYTF
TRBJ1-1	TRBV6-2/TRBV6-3	CASRLTPPGRGSVNTEAFF
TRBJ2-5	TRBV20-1	CSARKQGAHRETQYF
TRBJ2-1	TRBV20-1	CSARAGYSYNEQFF
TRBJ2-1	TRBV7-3	CASSYRDHSHNEQFF
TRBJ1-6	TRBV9	CASSVRTGDSPLHF
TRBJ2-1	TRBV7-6	CASSLATSGATYYNEQFF
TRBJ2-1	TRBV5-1	CASSKVAGGRTNEQFF
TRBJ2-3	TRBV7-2	CASSSNLAEHTDTQYF
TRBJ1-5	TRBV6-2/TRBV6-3	CASSYGHYSNQPQHF
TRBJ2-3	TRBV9	CASSTYSGSSTDTQYF
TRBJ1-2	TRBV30	CAWSPGPRGYTF
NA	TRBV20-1	CSARDLLAGGNHRGTQYF
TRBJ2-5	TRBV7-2	CASSTTPAVQETQYF
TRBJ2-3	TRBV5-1	CASATGTSTGDTQYF
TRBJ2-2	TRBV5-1	CASSGGLAEPSNTGELFF